The T cell receptor beta chain under discussion was sequenced for a study of CD8+ T cells in alopecia areata. Across the whole study: Severity in treated patients was scored by percentage of scalp area affected. Study-wide results and caveats: Among the top 100, expanded CD8+ clones, as well as scalp clonality, were significantly decreased by tofacitinib. Mice gave a clearer picture of TCR sharing than patients did, possibly for HLA-related reasons. Clonality in lesional scalp, especially alopecia totalis/universalis, exceeded that of normal scalp.

This CDR3 is 14 amino acids long. The germline V gene encodes CDR1 LNHDA and CDR2 SQIVND (reference sequence). Trimming shortened V by 4 bases and J by 2 bases, and 11 bases separated the two germline ends. Remarks on this clone: Its matching antigen is unknown.

Treatment reported: oral pan-JAK inhibitor, 5-10 mg twice daily. Sequencing relied on a cDNA template that was reverse transcribed from extracted RNA. Clones were read by immunoSEQ multiplex PCR, and TCRdb kept only the in-frame ones, dropping some. In the table there are under 250,000 clones, just over 65% of which are singletons. Here the sequenced sample was CD4+ T cells sorted from blood, taken at week 44, from a patient treated with tofacitinib. This chain uses TRBV19 with TRBJ2-5; weak D call: TRBD1 (6 bases). The receptor comes from a human donor with alopecia areata. This CDR3 is CASSTEQGQETQYF. CDR3 coding DNA: TGTGCCAGTAGTACTGAACAGGGACAAGAGACCCAGTACTTC.